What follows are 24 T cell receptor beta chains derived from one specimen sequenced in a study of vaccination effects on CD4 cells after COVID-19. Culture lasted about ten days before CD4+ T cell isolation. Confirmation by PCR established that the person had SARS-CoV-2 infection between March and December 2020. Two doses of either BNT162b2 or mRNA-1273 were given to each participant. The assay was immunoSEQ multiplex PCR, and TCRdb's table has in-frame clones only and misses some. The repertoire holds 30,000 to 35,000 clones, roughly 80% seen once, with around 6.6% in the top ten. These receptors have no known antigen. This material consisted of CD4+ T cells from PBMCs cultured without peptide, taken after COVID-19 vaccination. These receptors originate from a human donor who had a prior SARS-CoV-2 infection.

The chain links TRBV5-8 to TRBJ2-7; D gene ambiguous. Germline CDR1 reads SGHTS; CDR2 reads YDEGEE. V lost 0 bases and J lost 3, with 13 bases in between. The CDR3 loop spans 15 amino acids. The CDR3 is CASSLAGQSGYEQYF. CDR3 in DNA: TGTGCCAGCAGCTTGGCCGGCCAATCGGGCTACGAGCAGTACTTC.

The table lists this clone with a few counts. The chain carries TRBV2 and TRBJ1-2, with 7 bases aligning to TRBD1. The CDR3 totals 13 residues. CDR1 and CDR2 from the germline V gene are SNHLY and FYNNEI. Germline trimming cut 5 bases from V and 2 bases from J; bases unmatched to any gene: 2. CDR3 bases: TGTGCCAGCAGTACGGACAGGAACTATGGCTACACCTTC. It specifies CASSTDRNYGYTF.

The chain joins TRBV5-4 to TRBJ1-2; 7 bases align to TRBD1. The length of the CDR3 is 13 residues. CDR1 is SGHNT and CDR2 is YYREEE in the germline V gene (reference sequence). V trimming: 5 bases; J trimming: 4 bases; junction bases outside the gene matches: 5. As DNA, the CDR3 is TGTGCCAGCAGACAGACAGGGTCCTATGGCTACACCTTC. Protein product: CASRQTGSYGYTF.

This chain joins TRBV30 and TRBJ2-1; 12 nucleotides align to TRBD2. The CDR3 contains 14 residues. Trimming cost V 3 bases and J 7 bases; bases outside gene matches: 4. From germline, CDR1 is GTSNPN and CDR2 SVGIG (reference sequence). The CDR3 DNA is TGTGCCTGGAGACCTAGCGGGAGGGTGAATGAGCAGTTCTTC. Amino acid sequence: CAWRPSGRVNEQFF.

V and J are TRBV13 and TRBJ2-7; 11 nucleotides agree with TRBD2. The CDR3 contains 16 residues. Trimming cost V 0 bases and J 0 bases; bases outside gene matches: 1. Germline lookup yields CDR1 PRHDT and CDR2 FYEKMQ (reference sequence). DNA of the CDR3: TGTGCCAGCAGCTTAGGGGGACTAGCGGCCTCCTACGAGCAGTACTTC. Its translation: CASSLGGLAASYEQYF.

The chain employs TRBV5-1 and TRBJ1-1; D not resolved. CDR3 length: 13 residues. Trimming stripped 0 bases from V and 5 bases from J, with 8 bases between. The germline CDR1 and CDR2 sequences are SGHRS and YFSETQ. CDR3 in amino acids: CASSLGVRTEAFF. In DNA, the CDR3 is TGCGCCAGCAGCTTGGGAGTTCGGACTGAAGCTTTCTTT.

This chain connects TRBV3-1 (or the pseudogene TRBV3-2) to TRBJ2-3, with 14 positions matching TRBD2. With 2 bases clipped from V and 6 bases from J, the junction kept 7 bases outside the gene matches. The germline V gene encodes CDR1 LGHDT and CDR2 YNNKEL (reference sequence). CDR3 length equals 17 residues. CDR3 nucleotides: TGTGCCAGCAGCCAATACCGACTAGCGGGGGGGCCGGATACGCAGTATTTT. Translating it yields CASSQYRLAGGPDTQYF.

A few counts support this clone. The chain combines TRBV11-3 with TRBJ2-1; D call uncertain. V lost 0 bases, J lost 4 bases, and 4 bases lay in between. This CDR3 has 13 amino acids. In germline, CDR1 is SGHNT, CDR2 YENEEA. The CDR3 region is CASSLEEYNEQFF. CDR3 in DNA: TGTGCCAGCAGCTTAGAGGAATACAATGAGCAGTTCTTC.

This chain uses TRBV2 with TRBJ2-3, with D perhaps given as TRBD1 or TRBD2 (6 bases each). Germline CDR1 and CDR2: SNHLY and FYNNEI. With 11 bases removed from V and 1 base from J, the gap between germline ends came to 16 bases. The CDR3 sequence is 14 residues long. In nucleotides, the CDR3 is TGTGCCTCGGGGGCGGCTAGCGGCACAGATACGCAGTATTTT. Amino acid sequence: CASGAASGTDTQYF. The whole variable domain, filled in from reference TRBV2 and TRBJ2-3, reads EPEVTQTPSHQVTQMGQEVILRCVPISNHLYFYWYRQILGQKVEFLVSFYNNEISEKSEIFDDQFSVERPDGSNFTLKIRSTKLEDSAMYFCASGAASGTDTQYFGPGTRLTVL.

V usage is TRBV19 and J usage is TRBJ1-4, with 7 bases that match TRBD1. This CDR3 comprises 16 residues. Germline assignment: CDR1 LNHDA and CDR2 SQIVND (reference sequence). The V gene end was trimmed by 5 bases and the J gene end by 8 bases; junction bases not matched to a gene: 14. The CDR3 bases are TGTGCCAGTAGTTTGGGCGACAGGACCAGGGGGGAAAAACTGTTTTTT. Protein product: CASSLGDRTRGEKLFF.

In DNA form, the CDR3 reads TGTGCCAGCAGCAGGACAGGGATTAACACTGAAGCTTTCTTT. Translation gives CASSRTGINTEAFF. V is TRBV5-6 and J is TRBJ1-1; 8 positions agree with TRBD1. The CDR3 contains 14 residues. V lost 4 bases and J lost 2; bases outside the gene matches: 4. Germline V gene sequence: CDR1 SGHDT, CDR2 YYEEEE.

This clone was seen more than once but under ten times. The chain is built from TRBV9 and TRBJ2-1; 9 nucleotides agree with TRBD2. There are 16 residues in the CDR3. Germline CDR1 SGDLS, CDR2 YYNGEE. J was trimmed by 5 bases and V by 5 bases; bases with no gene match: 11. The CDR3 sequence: CASSSNSGGFNNEQFF. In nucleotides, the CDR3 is TGTGCCAGCAGTTCGAATAGCGGGGGCTTTAACAATGAGCAGTTCTTC.

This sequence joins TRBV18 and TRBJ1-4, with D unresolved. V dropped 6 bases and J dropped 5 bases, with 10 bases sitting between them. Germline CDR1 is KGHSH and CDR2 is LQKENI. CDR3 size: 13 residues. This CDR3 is CASSPTGNEKLFF. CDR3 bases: TGTGCCAGCTCCCCGACGGGAAATGAAAAACTGTTTTTT.

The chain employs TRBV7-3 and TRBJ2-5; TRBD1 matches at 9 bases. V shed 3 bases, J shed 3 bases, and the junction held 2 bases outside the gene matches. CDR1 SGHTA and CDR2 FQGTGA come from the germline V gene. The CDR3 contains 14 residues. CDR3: CASSFGTGKETQYF. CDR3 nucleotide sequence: TGTGCCAGCAGCTTCGGGACAGGGAAAGAGACCCAGTACTTC.

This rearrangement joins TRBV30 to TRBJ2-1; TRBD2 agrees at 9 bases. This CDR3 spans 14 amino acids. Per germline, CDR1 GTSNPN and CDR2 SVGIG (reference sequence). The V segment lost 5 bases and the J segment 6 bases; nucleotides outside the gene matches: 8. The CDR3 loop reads CAWVSGGWGNEQFF. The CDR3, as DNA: TGTGCCTGGGTGAGCGGGGGGTGGGGCAATGAGCAGTTCTTC.

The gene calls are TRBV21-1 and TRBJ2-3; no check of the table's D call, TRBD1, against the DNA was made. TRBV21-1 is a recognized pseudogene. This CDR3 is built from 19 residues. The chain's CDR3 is CASSKDIDLLSRGTDTQYF. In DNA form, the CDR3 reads TGTGCCAGCAGCAAAGATATCGACCTTCTCTCCAGGGGCACAGATACGCAGTATTTT.

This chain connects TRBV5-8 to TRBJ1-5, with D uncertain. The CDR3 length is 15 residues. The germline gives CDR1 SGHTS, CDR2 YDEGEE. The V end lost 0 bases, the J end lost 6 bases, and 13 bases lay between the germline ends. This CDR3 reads CASSLEGYSGQPQHF. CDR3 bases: TGTGCCAGCAGCTTGGAAGGTTATTCGGGTCAGCCCCAGCATTTT.

The CDR3 DNA is TGTGCCACCAGCAGAGCCCCGGGACGGCAATACAATGAGCAGTTCTTC. It is translated as CATSRAPGRQYNEQFF. The V gene is TRBV15, the J gene TRBJ2-1, with D tentatively TRBD1 or TRBD2 (5 bases each). Germline lookup yields CDR1 LNHNV and CDR2 YYDKDF (reference sequence). CDR3 length: 16 amino acids. Trimming took off 1 base at V and 4 bases at J, with 14 bases between the two ends. The entire variable domain, with the rest obtained from reference TRBV15 and TRBJ2-1, is as follows: DAMVIQNPRYQVTQFGKPVTLSCSQTLNHNVMYWYQQKSSQAPKLLFHYYDKDFNNEADTPDNFQSRRPNTSFCFLDIRSPGLGDTAMYLCATSRAPGRQYNEQFFGPGTRLTVL.

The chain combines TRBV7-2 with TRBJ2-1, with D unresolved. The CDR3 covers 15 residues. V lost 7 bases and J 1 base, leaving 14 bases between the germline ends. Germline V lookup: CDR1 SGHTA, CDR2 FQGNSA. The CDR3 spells CASMPLFGSYNEQFF. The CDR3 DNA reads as TGTGCCAGCATGCCGTTGTTTGGATCCTACAATGAGCAGTTCTTC.

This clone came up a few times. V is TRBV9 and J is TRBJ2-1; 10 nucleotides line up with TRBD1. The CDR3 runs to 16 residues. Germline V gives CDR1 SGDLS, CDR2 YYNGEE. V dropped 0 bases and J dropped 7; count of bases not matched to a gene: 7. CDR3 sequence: CASSVGGDRGLNEQFF. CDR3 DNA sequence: TGTGCCAGCAGCGTAGGTGGGGACAGGGGCTTGAATGAGCAGTTCTTC.

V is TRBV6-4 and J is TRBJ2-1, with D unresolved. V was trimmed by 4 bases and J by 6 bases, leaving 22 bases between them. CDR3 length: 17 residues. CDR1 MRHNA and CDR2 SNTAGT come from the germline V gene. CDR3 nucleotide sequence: TGTGCCAGCAGTGCCTCGGAGACAATCATAATATTCAATGAGCAGTTCTTC. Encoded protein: CASSASETIIIFNEQFF.

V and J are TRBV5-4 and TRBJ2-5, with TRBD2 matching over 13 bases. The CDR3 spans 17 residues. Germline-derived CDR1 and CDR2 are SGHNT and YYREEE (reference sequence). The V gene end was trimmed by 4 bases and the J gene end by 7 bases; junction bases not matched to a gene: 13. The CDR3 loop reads CASSQKGLAGWGGTQYF. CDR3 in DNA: TGTGCCAGCAGCCAAAAGGGACTAGCGGGATGGGGGGGGACCCAGTACTTC.

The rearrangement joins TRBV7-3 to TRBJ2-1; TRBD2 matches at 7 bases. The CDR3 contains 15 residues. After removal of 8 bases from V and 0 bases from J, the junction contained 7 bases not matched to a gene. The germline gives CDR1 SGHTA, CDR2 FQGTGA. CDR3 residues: CASAGGSGSYNEQFF. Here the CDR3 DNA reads TGTGCCAGCGCGGGCGGGAGTGGCTCCTACAATGAGCAGTTCTTC.

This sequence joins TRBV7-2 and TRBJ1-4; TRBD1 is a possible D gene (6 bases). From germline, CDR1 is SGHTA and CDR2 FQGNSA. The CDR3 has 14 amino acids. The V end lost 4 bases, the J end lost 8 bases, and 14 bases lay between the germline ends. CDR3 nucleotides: TGTGCCAGCAGCTCCCGTGGGGGGCGGGAAAAACTGTTTTTT. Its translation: CASSSRGGREKLFF. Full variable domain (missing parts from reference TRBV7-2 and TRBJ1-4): GAGVSQSPSNKVTEKGKDVELRCDPISGHTALYWYRQSLGQGLEFLIYFQGNSAPDKSGLPSDRFSAERTGGSVSTLTIQRTQQEDSAVYLCASSSRGGREKLFFGSGTQLSVL.